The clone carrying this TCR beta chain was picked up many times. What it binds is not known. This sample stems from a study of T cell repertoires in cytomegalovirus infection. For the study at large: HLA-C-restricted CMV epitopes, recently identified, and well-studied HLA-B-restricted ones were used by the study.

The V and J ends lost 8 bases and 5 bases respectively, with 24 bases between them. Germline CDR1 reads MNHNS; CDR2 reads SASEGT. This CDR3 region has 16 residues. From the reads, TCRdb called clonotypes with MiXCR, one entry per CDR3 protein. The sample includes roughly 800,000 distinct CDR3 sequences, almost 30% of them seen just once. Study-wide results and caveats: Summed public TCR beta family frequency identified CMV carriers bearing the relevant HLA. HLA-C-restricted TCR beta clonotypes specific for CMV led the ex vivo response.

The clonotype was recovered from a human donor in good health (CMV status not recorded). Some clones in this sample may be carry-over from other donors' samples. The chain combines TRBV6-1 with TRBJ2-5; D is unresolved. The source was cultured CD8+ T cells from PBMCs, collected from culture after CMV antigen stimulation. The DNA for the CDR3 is TGTGCCAGCGGTCGTCCATTCCTCGGAGCCCGGGAGACCCAGTACTTC. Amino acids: CASGRPFLGARETQYF.